This TCR beta chain was retrieved from a study of blood T cell repertoires in COVID-19. The wider study: Sites across the United States, Italy and Spain contributed samples from acute and convalescent COVID-19. T cells, B-cell-depleted T cells, or PBMCs provided the cDNA or gDNA that served as material.

The authors' processing: Amplification of reference gene primers provided the estimated nucleated cell counts. Profiling relied on immunoSEQ multiplex PCR, and the TCRdb table lists in-frame clones only, not all of them. V and J calls plus clone size are reproduced from that table; the DNA served to infer D and trimming. The table shows 270,000 or so clones, with 90% occurring only once. Germline CDR1 SGHTA, CDR2 FQGTGA. V lost 5 bases, J lost 4 bases, and 14 bases lay in between. The CDR3 has 14 amino acids. The sequence derives from a woman aged 60-75 years with COVID-19, enrolled during active disease. The specimen sequenced was peripheral blood. V and J are TRBV7-3 and TRBJ1-1; D unresolved. CDR3 sequence: CASSDRGGGTEAFF. The DNA of the CDR3 is TGTGCCAGCAGCGATAGAGGAGGTGGCACTGAAGCTTTCTTT.